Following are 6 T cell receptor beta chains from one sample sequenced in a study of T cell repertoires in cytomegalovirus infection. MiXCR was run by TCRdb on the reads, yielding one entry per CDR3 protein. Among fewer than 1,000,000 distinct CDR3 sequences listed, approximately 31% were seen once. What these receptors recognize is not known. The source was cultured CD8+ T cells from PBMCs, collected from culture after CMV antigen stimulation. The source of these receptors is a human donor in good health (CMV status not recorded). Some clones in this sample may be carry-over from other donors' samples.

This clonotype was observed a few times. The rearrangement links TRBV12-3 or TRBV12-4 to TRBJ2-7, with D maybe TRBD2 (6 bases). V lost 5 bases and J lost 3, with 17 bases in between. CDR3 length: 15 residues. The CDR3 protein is CASSHGTPKGYEQYF. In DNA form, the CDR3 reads TGTGCCAGCAGTCATGGGACTCCTAAAGGCTACGAGCAGTACTTC.

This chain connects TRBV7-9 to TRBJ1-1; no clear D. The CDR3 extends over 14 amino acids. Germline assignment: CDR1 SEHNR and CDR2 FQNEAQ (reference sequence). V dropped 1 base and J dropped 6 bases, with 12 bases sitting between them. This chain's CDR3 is CASSLGQVVSEAFF. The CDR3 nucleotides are TGTGCCAGCAGCTTAGGTCAGGTCGTCTCTGAAGCTTTCTTT.

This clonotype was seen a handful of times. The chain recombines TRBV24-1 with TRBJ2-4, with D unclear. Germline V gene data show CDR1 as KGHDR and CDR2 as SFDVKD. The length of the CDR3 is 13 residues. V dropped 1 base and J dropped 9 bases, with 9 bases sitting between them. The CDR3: CATSDFVGIIQYF. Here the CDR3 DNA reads TGTGCCACCAGTGATTTTGTCGGTATCATTCAGTACTTC.

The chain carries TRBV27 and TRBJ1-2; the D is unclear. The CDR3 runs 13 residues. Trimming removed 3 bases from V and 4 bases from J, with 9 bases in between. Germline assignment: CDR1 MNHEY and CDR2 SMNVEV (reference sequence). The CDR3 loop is CASSLLGSYGYTF. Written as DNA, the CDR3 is TGTGCCAGCAGTTTGCTAGGGTCCTATGGCTACACCTTC.

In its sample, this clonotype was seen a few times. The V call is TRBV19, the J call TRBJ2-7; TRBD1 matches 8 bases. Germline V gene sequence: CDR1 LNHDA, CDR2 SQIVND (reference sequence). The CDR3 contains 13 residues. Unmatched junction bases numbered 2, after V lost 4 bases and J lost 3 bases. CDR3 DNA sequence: TGTGCCAGTAGTACCGGGACAGGCTACGAGCAGTACTTC. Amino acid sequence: CASSTGTGYEQYF.

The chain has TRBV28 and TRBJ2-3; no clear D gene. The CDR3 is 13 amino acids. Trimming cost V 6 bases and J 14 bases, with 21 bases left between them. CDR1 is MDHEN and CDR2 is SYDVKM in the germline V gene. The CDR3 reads CASRTSRAQPGYF. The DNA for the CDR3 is TGTGCCAGCAGGACCTCCCGGGCCCAACCGGGGTATTTT.